This T cell receptor (beta chain) was obtained from a study of blood T cell repertoires in COVID-19. TCRdb's table, derived via immunoSEQ multiplex PCR, lists solely in-frame clones and lacks some. Among roughly 32,000 clones listed, around 85% were seen once. The receptor was isolated from a man in his sixties with active or convalescent COVID-19. Sequenced: peripheral blood.

The CDR3 sequence is CASSLEPRGRHYNEQFF. The CDR3 bases are TGTGCCAGCAGCTTAGAACCCCGCGGGAGGCACTACAATGAGCAGTTCTTC. The chain couples TRBV7-9 to TRBJ2-1; 8 bases line up with TRBD2. The CDR3 has 17 amino acids. V lost 1 base and J lost 3; bases outside the gene matches: 8. CDR1 is SEHNR, CDR2 FQNEAQ, per germline (reference sequence).